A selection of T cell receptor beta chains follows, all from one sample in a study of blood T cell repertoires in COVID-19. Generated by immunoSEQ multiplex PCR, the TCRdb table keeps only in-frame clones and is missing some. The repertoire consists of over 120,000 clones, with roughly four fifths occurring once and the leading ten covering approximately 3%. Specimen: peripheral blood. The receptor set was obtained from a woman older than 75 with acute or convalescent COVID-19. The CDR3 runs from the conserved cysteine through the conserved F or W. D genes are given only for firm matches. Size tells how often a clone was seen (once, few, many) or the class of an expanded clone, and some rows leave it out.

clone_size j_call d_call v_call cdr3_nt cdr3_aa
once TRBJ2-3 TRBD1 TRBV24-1 TGTGCCACCAGTGATTTAAGGACAGGACCAGATACGCAGTATTTT CATSDLRTGPDTQYF
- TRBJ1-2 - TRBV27 TGTGCCAGCAGTTTATCCGCCGGCTATGGCTACACCTTC CASSLSAGYGYTF
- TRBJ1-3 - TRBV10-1 TGCGCCAGCAGTGGGGGCTACACCATATATTTT CASSGGYTIYF
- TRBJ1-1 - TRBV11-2 TGTGCCAGCAGGTTCACAGGGTACACTGAAGCTTTCTTT CASRFTGYTEAFF
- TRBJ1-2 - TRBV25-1 TGTGCCAGCAGTGAATCAAACAGGGCCTGGAAGGGCTACACCTTC CASSESNRAWKGYTF
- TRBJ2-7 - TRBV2 TGTGCCAGCAGTGAGGTGGCAGGCTACGAGCAGTACTTC CASSEVAGYEQYF
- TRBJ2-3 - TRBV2 TGTGCCACTACTCCAGGGCCCGCGACAGATACGCAGTATTTT CATTPGPATDTQYF
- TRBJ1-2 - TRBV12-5 TGTGCTAGTGGTTTGGGAGTGGACTATGGCTACACCTTC CASGLGVDYGYTF
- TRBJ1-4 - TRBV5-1 TGCGCCAGCAGCTTAACAGGACGCAATGAAAAACTGTTTTTT CASSLTGRNEKLFF
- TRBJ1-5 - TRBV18 TGTGCCAGCTCACCAGGCCAGGGCAGTCAGCCCCAGCATTTT CASSPGQGSQPQHF
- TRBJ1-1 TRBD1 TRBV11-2 TGTGCCAGCAGCCCTGCGACAGGGACTGGAGCTTTCTTT CASSPATGTGAFF
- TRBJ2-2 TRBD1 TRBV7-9 TGTGCCAGCAGCAATCGGGACAGGAATATCGGGGAGCTGTTTTTT CASSNRDRNIGELFF
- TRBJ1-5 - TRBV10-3 TGTGCCATCAGTTCGGGGTGGAATAGCAATCAGCCCCAGCATTTT CAISSGWNSNQPQHF
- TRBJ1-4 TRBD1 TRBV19 TGTGCCAGTAGTAAGACAGGGGCGAAGGAAAAACTGTTTTTT CASSKTGAKEKLFF
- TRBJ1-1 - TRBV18 TGTGCCAGCTCAGCCAGGGATACGAACACTGAAGCTTTCTTT CASSARDTNTEAFF
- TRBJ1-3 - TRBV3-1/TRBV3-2 TGTGCCAGCAGCCAGACAGTTACCTCTGGAAACACCATATATTTT CASSQTVTSGNTIYF
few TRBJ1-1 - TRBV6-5 TGTGCCAGCAGTTTACAGGGTCGTGAAGCTTTCTTT CASSLQGREAFF
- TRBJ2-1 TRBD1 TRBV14 TGTGCCAGCAGCCAGGACGCCGGGACAGGGCAGTTCTTC CASSQDAGTGQFF
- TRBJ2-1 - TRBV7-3 TGTGCCAGCAGCTTAAGCAGGGACATCTACAATGAGCAGTTCTTC CASSLSRDIYNEQFF
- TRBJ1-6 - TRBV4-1 TGCGCCAGCAGCCACCCCACCGGGGGTAATTCACCCCTCCACTTT CASSHPTGGNSPLHF
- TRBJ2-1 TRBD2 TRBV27 TGTGCCAGCTCCGGGACTAGCGGGGGAGCACCGTACAATGAGCAGTTCTTC CASSGTSGGAPYNEQFF
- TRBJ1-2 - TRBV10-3 TGTGCCACCCATGGGGGAGGGGCAAACTATGGCTACACCTTC CATHGGGANYGYTF
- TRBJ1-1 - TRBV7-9 TGTGCCAGCAGCCGGACTGACACTGAAGCTTTCTTT CASSRTDTEAFF
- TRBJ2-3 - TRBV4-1 TGCGCCAGCAGCCAAGACGGCGATTACAGTACGCAGTATTTT CASSQDGDYSTQYF
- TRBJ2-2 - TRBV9 TGTGCCAGCAGCGTACAGGGAAGGACCGGGGAGCTGTTTTTT CASSVQGRTGELFF
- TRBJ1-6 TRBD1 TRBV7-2 TGTGCCAGCAACCACCGACAGGGGGATAATTCACCCCTCCACTTT CASNHRQGDNSPLHF
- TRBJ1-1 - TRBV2 TGTGCCAGCAGTGAGGAGGGTGTGAACACTGAAGCTTTCTTT CASSEEGVNTEAFF
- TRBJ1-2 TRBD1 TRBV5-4 TGTGCCAGCAGCCCACTTAGCGGGACAGGGAACTATGGCTACACCTTC CASSPLSGTGNYGYTF
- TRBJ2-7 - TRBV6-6 TGTGCCAGCAGGTTAACCGGGACAAACTACGAGCAGTACTTC CASRLTGTNYEQYF
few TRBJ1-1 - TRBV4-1 TGCGCCAGCAGCCAAGGAGTGAGTTCCAAGAACACTGAAGCTTTCTTT CASSQGVSSKNTEAFF
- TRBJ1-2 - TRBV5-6 TGTGCCAGCAGCTTACAGGCAGTCTATGGCTACACCTTC CASSLQAVYGYTF
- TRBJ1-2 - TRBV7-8 TGTGCCAGCAGCTCCCGTATTAAAGGGGAAAACTATGGCTACACCTTC CASSSRIKGENYGYTF
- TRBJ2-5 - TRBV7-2 TGTGCCAGCAGCTTCTCCCAGGGGGAGACCCAGTACTTC CASSFSQGETQYF
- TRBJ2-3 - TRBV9 TGTGCCAGCAGCCTACCCCGGGTCGAATCCACAGATACGCAGTATTTT CASSLPRVESTDTQYF
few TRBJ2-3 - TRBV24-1 TGTGCCACCAGTGATCGCAGGGGAGGGGCAGATACGCAGTATTTT CATSDRRGGADTQYF
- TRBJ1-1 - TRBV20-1 TGCAGTGCTAGTCCATGGGACACTCTCGGGGCTGAAGCTTTCTTT CSASPWDTLGAEAFF
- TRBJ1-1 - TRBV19 TGTGCCAGCCTGAGGACAGTACCCACTGAAGCTTTCTTT CASLRTVPTEAFF
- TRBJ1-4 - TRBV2 TGTGCCACTAGAGGTTATGAAAAACTGTTTTTT CATRGYEKLFF
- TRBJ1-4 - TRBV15 TGTGCCACCAGCAGAGACCGGGGGGCCCGGGGTGAAAAACTGTTTTTT CATSRDRGARGEKLFF
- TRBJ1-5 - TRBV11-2 TGTGCCAGCAGCTTGGCAATATACAATCAGCCCCAGCATTTT CASSLAIYNQPQHF